These T cell receptor beta chains were read from a single sample in a study of blood T cell repertoires in COVID-19. Assay used: immunoSEQ multiplex PCR; TCRdb lists only in-frame clones, some missing. The sample has roughly 40,000 clones, 85% to 95% seen once. The sequencing sample was made of peripheral blood. The receptors derive from a human donor in a cohort sampled during active COVID-19. Both conserved end residues are part of each CDR3. The D gene is left open where the match is weak. Clone size is given for some rows only: seen once, a few or many times, or a class if the clone is expanded.

J: TRBJ2-3
D: -
size: -
V: TRBV12-3/TRBV12-4
DNA: TGTGCCAGCAGAGAGGTGGATACGCAGTATTTT
CDR3: CASREVDTQYF

J: TRBJ2-3
D: TRBD2
size: -
V: TRBV7-8
DNA: TGTGCCAGCAGCTTAGCTAGATGGCTAGCGGGGGGCTGGACAGATACGCAGTATTTT
CDR3: CASSLARWLAGGWTDTQYF

J: TRBJ2-3
D: -
size: -
V: TRBV29-1
DNA: TGCAGCGTTGATTCCCCGGGAACAGATACGCAGTATTTT
CDR3: CSVDSPGTDTQYF

J: TRBJ1-3
D: TRBD1
size: few
V: TRBV3-1/TRBV3-2
DNA: TGTGCCAGCAGCCTTCAGACAGGGTCTGGAAACACCATATATTTT
CDR3: CASSLQTGSGNTIYF

J: TRBJ2-7
D: -
size: few
V: TRBV4-1
DNA: TGCGCCAGCAGCCAAACGGGCTACGAGCAGTACTTC
CDR3: CASSQTGYEQYF

J: TRBJ2-3
D: TRBD2
size: -
V: TRBV7-9
DNA: TGTGCCAGCAGCTCCTATAAAGGACTAGATATCACAGATACGCAGTATTTT
CDR3: CASSSYKGLDITDTQYF

J: TRBJ2-1
D: -
size: -
V: TRBV12-3/TRBV12-4
DNA: TGTGCCAGCAGTTTCGGGGTTAGTGAGCAGTTCTTC
CDR3: CASSFGVSEQFF

J: TRBJ2-4
D: TRBD2
size: -
V: TRBV9
DNA: TGTGCCAGCAGCTTAGGACTAGGGAAAAACATTCAGTACTTC
CDR3: CASSLGLGKNIQYF

J: TRBJ1-6
D: -
size: -
V: TRBV7-8
DNA: TGTGCCAGCAGCTTAGGAGCGGGAAATTCACCCCTCCACTTT
CDR3: CASSLGAGNSPLHF

J: TRBJ2-2
D: TRBD1
size: few
V: TRBV6-5
DNA: TGTGCCAGCAGGGCCGGGACAGGGGGAACCGGGGAGCTGTTTTTT
CDR3: CASRAGTGGTGELFF

J: TRBJ2-7
D: TRBD2
size: -
V: TRBV10-3
DNA: TGTGCCATCAGTGATAGCGGGAGAGGCTACGAGCAGTACTTC
CDR3: CAISDSGRGYEQYF

J: TRBJ1-2
D: -
size: -
V: TRBV21-1
DNA: TGTGCCAGCAGCGGGCCGCCGGGGGGGCACTATGGCTACACCTTC
CDR3: CASSGPPGGHYGYTF

J: TRBJ1-2
D: TRBD1
size: -
V: TRBV30
DNA: TGTGCCTGGAGTATCGGGACAGTTAACTATGGCTACACCTTC
CDR3: CAWSIGTVNYGYTF

J: TRBJ2-5
D: -
size: -
V: TRBV1
DNA: TGCACCAGCAGCCAAACTTGGACTAGCGGGGGACAAGAGACCCAGTACTTC
CDR3: CTSSQTWTSGGQETQYF

J: TRBJ2-7
D: TRBD1
size: -
V: TRBV15
DNA: TGTGCCACCAGCAGAGAACCGACAGGGTACGAGCAGTACTTC
CDR3: CATSREPTGYEQYF

J: TRBJ2-3
D: -
size: -
V: TRBV7-2
DNA: TGTGCCAGCAGCTTAGACTATAGCGGAGATACGCAGTATTTT
CDR3: CASSLDYSGDTQYF

J: TRBJ2-1
D: TRBD2
size: -
V: TRBV29-1
DNA: TGCAGCGTTGACGTAGGGACTAGCGGGAGTGTGGGTGAGCAGTTCTTC
CDR3: CSVDVGTSGSVGEQFF

J: TRBJ1-2
D: -
size: few
V: TRBV7-9
DNA: TGTGCCAGCAGCGGAAGCGCTAACTATGGCTACACCTTC
CDR3: CASSGSANYGYTF

J: TRBJ1-1
D: -
size: -
V: TRBV18
DNA: TGTGCCAGCTCACCATCGAGGGACACTGAAGCTTTCTTT
CDR3: CASSPSRDTEAFF

J: TRBJ2-1
D: -
size: -
V: TRBV5-1
DNA: TGCGCCAGCAGCTTGGGGAGTAGCCCTACAATTGAGCAGTTCTTC
CDR3: CASSLGSSPTIEQFF

J: TRBJ1-6
D: -
size: -
V: TRBV2
DNA: TGTGCCAGCAGTGAGGTCCTACAGGGTAATTCACCCCTCCACTTT
CDR3: CASSEVLQGNSPLHF

J: TRBJ2-7
D: TRBD1
size: -
V: TRBV6-5
DNA: TGTGCCAGCAGTCGACCGGGACAGGGGGCCGACGAGCAGTACTTC
CDR3: CASSRPGQGADEQYF

J: TRBJ1-5
D: -
size: -
V: TRBV5-1
DNA: TGCGCCAGCAGCTTGGGTGTGGGGGCAGGGACGCAGCCCCAGCATTTT
CDR3: CASSLGVGAGTQPQHF

J: TRBJ2-7
D: TRBD2
size: -
V: TRBV7-6
DNA: TGTGCCAGCAGCCCTACCAGGACTAGCGGGAGTCTTTCTAACGAGCAGTACTTC
CDR3: CASSPTRTSGSLSNEQYF

J: TRBJ2-3
D: TRBD1
size: -
V: TRBV7-3
DNA: TGTGCCAGCAGCTTAAGCCGGGACAGGGGGTCAGATACGCAGTATTTT
CDR3: CASSLSRDRGSDTQYF

J: TRBJ2-5
D: -
size: once
V: TRBV19
DNA: TGTGCCAGTAGTATAGAAAGGAGGAGTGGAACGGAGACCCAGTACTTC
CDR3: CASSIERRSGTETQYF

J: TRBJ1-5
D: TRBD1
size: few
V: TRBV27
DNA: TGTGCCAGCAGCGACAGGGAGAATCGGCCCCAGCATTTT
CDR3: CASSDRENRPQHF

J: TRBJ2-3
D: TRBD2
size: -
V: TRBV4-1
DNA: TGCGCCAGCAGCCCGGGACTAGCGGGGCCCCCCACAGATACGCAGTATTTT
CDR3: CASSPGLAGPPTDTQYF

J: TRBJ2-1
D: TRBD2
size: -
V: TRBV19
DNA: TGTGCCAGTAGTACGTTAGCGGGGGGGTACAATGAGCAGTTCTTC
CDR3: CASSTLAGGYNEQFF

J: TRBJ1-6
D: TRBD1
size: -
V: TRBV30
DNA: TGTGCCTGGGAAACGGGACAGGGGATCTATAATTCACCCCTCCACTTT
CDR3: CAWETGQGIYNSPLHF

J: TRBJ1-1
D: TRBD1
size: -
V: TRBV20-1
DNA: TGCAGTGCGGAAAGACAGGGCGAAGCTTTCTTT
CDR3: CSAERQGEAFF

J: TRBJ1-2
D: -
size: -
V: TRBV5-4
DNA: TGTGCCAGCAGTTCTAGTTCGGGGATCCACTATGGCTACACCTTC
CDR3: CASSSSSGIHYGYTF

J: TRBJ2-3
D: -
size: -
V: TRBV10-1
DNA: TGCGCCAGCAGGCGGGGTGGGACCCCCCCACACACCGATACGCAGTATTTT
CDR3: CASRRGGTPPHTDTQYF

J: TRBJ2-7
D: -
size: -
V: TRBV19
DNA: TGTGCCACCGAATCCCGGGACAACTACTACGAGCAGTACTTC
CDR3: CATESRDNYYEQYF

J: TRBJ2-2
D: TRBD2
size: -
V: TRBV4-3
DNA: TGCGCCAGCAGCCAAGGAACTAGCGGGAGGGCCTTCAGTGCCGGGGAGCTGTTTTTT
CDR3: CASSQGTSGRAFSAGELFF

J: TRBJ2-1
D: -
size: few
V: TRBV27
DNA: TGTGCCAGCAGTTTATTGACAGTGATAGACCTCTCCTACAATGAGCAGTTCTTC
CDR3: CASSLLTVIDLSYNEQFF

J: TRBJ1-2
D: -
size: -
V: TRBV14
DNA: TGTGCCAGCAGCCCTGACAGTCTGGGCTACACCTTC
CDR3: CASSPDSLGYTF

J: TRBJ2-1
D: -
size: -
V: TRBV9
DNA: TGTGCCAGCAGCCTGGGGACACTTGATAAGTACAATGAGCAGTTCTTC
CDR3: CASSLGTLDKYNEQFF

J: TRBJ1-1
D: -
size: few
V: TRBV29-1
DNA: TGCAGCGCAAGGGAGGGGGGAAAAACTGAAGCTTTCTTT
CDR3: CSAREGGKTEAFF

J: TRBJ2-7
D: TRBD1
size: -
V: TRBV7-9
DNA: TGTGCCAGCAGTCGAGGGGGCGACTTCGAGCAGTACTTC
CDR3: CASSRGGDFEQYF

J: TRBJ1-2
D: TRBD1
size: -
V: TRBV4-1
DNA: TGCGCCAGCAGCCAACACCCGGGACAGGGGGACTATGGCTACACCTTC
CDR3: CASSQHPGQGDYGYTF

J: TRBJ2-7
D: -
size: -
V: TRBV30
DNA: TGTGCCTGGAGCCCCGGGGGAAGGTACGAGCAGTACTTC
CDR3: CAWSPGGRYEQYF

J: TRBJ1-4
D: -
size: -
V: TRBV6-1
DNA: TGTGCCAGCAGTGAAAAGGTGCAACAGGGCCCTAATGAAAAACTGTTTTTT
CDR3: CASSEKVQQGPNEKLFF

J: TRBJ1-1
D: -
size: -
V: TRBV28
DNA: TGTGCCAGCAGTTTTCGACGGGGGGCGAACACTGAAGCTTTCTTT
CDR3: CASSFRRGANTEAFF

J: TRBJ1-1
D: -
size: -
V: TRBV4-3
DNA: TGCGCCAGCAGCCAAACACAGAACACTGAAGCTTTCTTT
CDR3: CASSQTQNTEAFF

J: TRBJ2-7
D: TRBD1
size: few
V: TRBV19
DNA: TGTGCCAGTAGTGGGAGACAGGGTTACGAGCAGTACTTC
CDR3: CASSGRQGYEQYF

J: TRBJ2-5
D: -
size: -
V: TRBV6-6
DNA: TGTGCCAGCAGTTACTCGACTGGCACCCGGACCCAGTACTTC
CDR3: CASSYSTGTRTQYF

J: TRBJ2-3
D: -
size: -
V: TRBV4-3
DNA: TGCGCCAGCAGCCCACGTTCATGGGTTAATCGGGTTGGGACAGATACGCAGTATTTT
CDR3: CASSPRSWVNRVGTDTQYF